Below, 26 T cell receptor beta chains from the same sample are listed, as sequenced in a study of T-cell memory formation after mild COVID-19. MiXCR, run by TCRdb on the 5' RACE reads, gives a single entry per CDR3 protein. The profile shows roughly 410,000 distinct CDR3 sequences, roughly a quarter of them singletons. The sequencing sample was made of PBMCs or a T cell subset sorted from them (not recorded which). The source of these receptors is an adult woman who had mild COVID-19 (a few samples of this study predate the infection). Cell type and time point are not known.

The V gene is TRBV15, the J gene TRBJ1-5, with D uncertain. The CDR3 consists of 14 residues. V was pared by 5 bases and J by 3 bases, with 11 bases between. CDR1 LNHNV and CDR2 YYDKDF come from the germline V gene (reference sequence). The CDR3 region is CATSDNSDNQPQHF. CDR3 sequence (DNA): TGTGCCACCAGCGACAACAGCGACAATCAGCCCCAGCATTTT.

This clonotype was found a few times. CDR3 protein: CASSVGQNEQFF. The CDR3 DNA sequence: TGTGCCAGCAGCGTGGGGCAGAATGAGCAGTTCTTC. J is TRBJ2-1 and V is TRBV7-9; perhaps TRBD1 as D (5 bases). The germline V and J ends were trimmed by 5 bases and 7 bases, with 9 bases remaining between them. Looked up from germline, CDR1 is SEHNR and CDR2 is FQNEAQ (reference sequence). The CDR3 is 12 residues long.

The chain couples TRBV30 to TRBJ2-6; D is undetermined. This CDR3 is built from 17 residues. Germline V lookup: CDR1 GTSNPN, CDR2 SVGIG (reference sequence). The ends were cut back, 4 bases at V and 0 bases at J, with 16 bases in the middle. The CDR3 DNA reads TGTGCCTGGAACCCATTATACACAAGCTCTGGGGCCAACGTCCTGACTTTC. This gives the protein CAWNPLYTSSGANVLTF.

This clonotype occurred many times. The chain joins TRBV24-1 to TRBJ1-2; perhaps TRBD1 as D (6 bases). V dropped 4 bases and J dropped 0 bases, with 14 bases sitting between them. CDR3 length: 16 residues. CDR1 and CDR2 from the germline V gene are KGHDR and SFDVKD. The CDR3 DNA sequence: TGTGCCACCAGTGACCGACGACAGGCGTCTAACTATGGCTACACCTTC. This codes for CATSDRRQASNYGYTF.

V is TRBV18 and J is TRBJ2-2; perhaps TRBD2 as D (5 bases). Trimming took off 6 bases at V and 1 base at J, with 15 bases between the two ends. Germline V lookup: CDR1 KGHSH, CDR2 LQKENI. This CDR3 is 16 amino acids long. CDR3 sequence (DNA): TGTGCCAGCTCTCCTAATTCGGGATTGAACACCGGGGAGCTGTTTTTT. Translating gives CASSPNSGLNTGELFF.

This clonotype turned up a few times. The rearrangement links TRBV24-1 to TRBJ2-1; D possibly corresponds to TRBD1 (6 bases). Germline V gene lookup returns CDR1 KGHDR and CDR2 SFDVKD. There are 13 residues in the CDR3. V was shortened by 2 bases and J by 8 bases, with 9 bases between the two germline ends. DNA for the CDR3: TGTGCCACCAGTGATTATCAGGGGCATGAGCAGTTCTTC. It encodes CATSDYQGHEQFF.

This clonotype was recorded at least ten times. The chain uses TRBV10-3 and TRBJ2-1; 10 nucleotides match TRBD2. Germline V lookup: CDR1 ENHRY, CDR2 SYGVKD. After removal of 6 bases from V and 4 bases from J, the junction contained 6 bases not matched to a gene. The CDR3 is made up of 15 amino acids. The DNA of the CDR3 is TGTGCCATCAGCGGACTAGCGGAGGGGTACAATGAGCAGTTCTTC. Translation gives CAISGLAEGYNEQFF.

This clonotype was observed a handful of times. The chain employs TRBV24-1 and TRBJ2-2; TRBD1 aligns across 7 bases. Germline CDR1 reads KGHDR; CDR2 reads SFDVKD. The CDR3 is 15 residues long. V lost 5 bases, J lost 6 bases, and 8 bases stayed unmatched. CDR3 sequence (DNA): TGTGCCACCAGTGGCCTGACAGGGTATGCCGGGGAGCTGTTTTTT. Its protein product is CATSGLTGYAGELFF.

This clonotype appeared a few times. V gene TRBV5-1 combines with J gene TRBJ1-5; D gene ambiguous. The germline V gene has CDR1 SGHRS and CDR2 YFSETQ. CDR3 size: 15 residues. The V and J ends lost 0 bases and 2 bases respectively, with 9 bases between them. The CDR3 spells CASSLVPDGNQPQHF. The CDR3 bases are TGCGCCAGCAGCTTGGTTCCGGACGGCAATCAGCCCCAGCATTTT.

This clonotype has just a few counts. The V call is TRBV20-1, the J call TRBJ2-1; 7 bases match TRBD2. The J segment lost 7 bases and the V segment lost 3 bases, leaving 6 bases of the junction unmatched. Germline CDR1 reads DFQATT; CDR2 reads SNEGSKA (reference sequence). The CDR3 length is 13 residues. CDR3 region: CSASKAGENEQFF. CDR3 DNA: TGCAGTGCTAGCAAGGCGGGAGAAAATGAGCAGTTCTTC.

CDR3 residues: CASSLDLAGGNEQFF. CDR3 nucleotide sequence: TGTGCCAGCAGCTTGGATCTAGCGGGTGGTAATGAGCAGTTCTTC. The genes are TRBV5-6 and TRBJ2-1, with TRBD2 identical over 8 bases. This CDR3 is built from 15 residues. The ends lost 0 bases at V and 7 bases at J; junction bases unmatched: 6. Per the germline V gene, CDR1 is SGHDT and CDR2 is YYEEEE. Full variable domain (remainder filled in from reference TRBV5-6 and TRBJ2-1): DAGVTQSPTHLIKTRGQQVTLRCSPKSGHDTVSWYQQALGQGPQFIFQYYEEEERQRGNFPDRFSGHQFPNYSSELNVNALLLGDSALYLCASSLDLAGGNEQFFGPGTRLTVL.

This chain joins TRBV4-1 and TRBJ2-7; 11 positions match TRBD2. Germline lookup yields CDR1 MGHRA and CDR2 YSYEKL. The trim removed 1 base at V and 3 bases at J, leaving 8 bases unmatched. The CDR3 loop spans 17 amino acids. For the CDR3, the DNA is TGCGCCAGCAGCCAAGGTTTCGGACTAGCGGGTCGCTACGAGCAGTACTTC. Translation: CASSQGFGLAGRYEQYF.

J is TRBJ2-5 and V is TRBV15; D gene uncertain. V lost 1 base to trimming and J lost 4 bases, with 1 base between them. CDR1 is LNHNV, CDR2 YYDKDF, per germline (reference sequence). The CDR3 runs 11 residues. The CDR3 region is CATSRVETQYF. The CDR3 DNA reads TGTGCCACCAGCAGAGTAGAGACCCAGTACTTC. Based on the CDR3 plus reference TRBV15 and TRBJ2-5, the full variable domain is DAMVIQNPRYQVTQFGKPVTLSCSQTLNHNVMYWYQQKSSQAPKLLFHYYDKDFNNEADTPDNFQSRRPNTSFCFLDIRSPGLGDTAMYLCATSRVETQYFGPGTRLLVL.

V gene TRBV19 combines with J gene TRBJ2-1; perhaps TRBD2 as D (5 bases). Germline CDR1 LNHDA, CDR2 SQIVND (reference sequence). V was shortened by 5 bases and J by 9 bases, with 20 bases between the two germline ends. This CDR3 region has 15 residues. The CDR3 loop is CASSLLGLPLGEQFF. CDR3 nucleotide sequence: TGTGCCAGTAGTCTACTAGGCCTCCCCCTCGGTGAGCAGTTCTTC. Full variable domain (remainder filled in from reference TRBV19 and TRBJ2-1): DGGITQSPKYLFRKEGQNVTLSCEQNLNHDAMYWYRQDPGQGLRLIYYSQIVNDFQKGDIAEGYSVSREKKESFPLTVTSAQKNPTAFYLCASSLLGLPLGEQFFGPGTRLTVL.

This chain uses TRBV30 with TRBJ1-2; perhaps TRBD1 as D (6 bases). Trimming took off 1 base at V and 6 bases at J, with 12 bases between the two ends. Germline-derived CDR1 and CDR2 are GTSNPN and SVGIG (reference sequence). CDR3 length: 13 residues. DNA of the CDR3: TGTGCCTGGAGTGAAAGGACAGACGATGGCTACACCTTC. Its translation is CAWSERTDDGYTF.

Only a few counts were recorded for this clonotype. The CDR3 loop is CASSRGYEQFF. DNA of the CDR3: TGTGCCAGCAGTAGGGGATATGAGCAGTTCTTC. The chain couples TRBV12-3 or TRBV12-4 to TRBJ2-1, with D possibly matching TRBD1 (5 bases). The CDR3 runs to 11 residues. The V end lost 5 bases, the J end lost 8 bases, and 7 bases lay between the germline ends.

The chain carries TRBV3-1 and TRBJ1-2, with TRBD1 as a possible D gene (5 bases). Germline V CDR1 and CDR2: LGHDT, YNNKEL (reference sequence). The CDR3 length is 15 residues. Trimming took off 4 bases at V and 3 bases at J, with 15 bases between the two ends. The CDR3 sequence is CASSPFSGTYYGYTF. CDR3 nucleotide sequence: TGTGCCAGCAGCCCATTTTCCGGGACTTACTATGGCTACACCTTC. The full variable domain, in which reference TRBV3-1 and TRBJ1-2 provide the parts outside the CDR3, is DTAVSQTPKYLVTQMGNDKSIKCEQNLGHDTMYWYKQDSKKFLKIMFSYNNKELIINETVPNRFSPKSPDKAHLNLHINSLELGDSAVYFCASSPFSGTYYGYTFGSGTRLTVV.

This chain uses TRBV4-3 with TRBJ1-2; a possible D gene is TRBD1 (5 bases). Trimming left V 3 bases short and J 3 bases short, with 23 bases between. The CDR3 is made up of 18 amino acids. CDR1 and CDR2 from the germline V gene are LGHNA and YSLEER. CDR3 DNA sequence: TGCGCCAGCAGCCACTCCTTCTTGACCGGGACGGTTCACTATGGCTACACCTTC. Its translation: CASSHSFLTGTVHYGYTF.

The table lists this clonotype with a few counts. V usage is TRBV6-6 and J usage is TRBJ2-5, with 8 bases that match TRBD2. V shed 2 bases, J shed 2 bases, and the junction held 7 bases outside the gene matches. The CDR3 has 16 residues. CDR1 and CDR2 (germline): MNHNY, SVGAGI (reference sequence). The chain's CDR3 is CASSYQASGLQETQYF. CDR3 nucleotide sequence: TGTGCCAGCAGTTACCAGGCTAGCGGGCTACAAGAGACCCAGTACTTC.

This clonotype was found a few times. This chain uses TRBV7-9 with TRBJ2-7; 7 bases line up with TRBD2. Losses at the gene ends were 0 bases for V and 2 bases for J; bases not matched to a gene: 13. The germline CDR1 and CDR2 sequences are SEHNR and FQNEAQ (reference sequence). The CDR3 runs 18 residues. This CDR3 is CASSLATGLTSVPYEQYF. The CDR3 region has the DNA TGTGCCAGCAGCTTAGCCACGGGACTAACCTCCGTCCCCTACGAGCAGTACTTC.

This chain joins TRBV29-1 and TRBJ2-5; no clear D. This CDR3 has 11 amino acids. The V gene's germline CDR1 is SQVTM and CDR2 ANQGSEA. The CDR3 is CSAHLTETQYF. In DNA, the CDR3 is TGCAGTGCCCATTTGACAGAGACCCAGTACTTC.

The chain is built from TRBV4-2 and TRBJ2-7; 7 bases agree with TRBD2. The CDR3 extends over 15 amino acids. After removal of 3 bases from V and 4 bases from J, the junction contained 9 bases not matched to a gene. The germline CDR1 and CDR2 sequences are LGHNA and YNFKEQ. CDR3 sequence: CASSQGRGVRYEQYF. In DNA, the CDR3 is TGTGCCAGCAGCCAGGGACGGGGGGTGAGATACGAGCAGTACTTC.

The chain employs TRBV6-2 or TRBV6-3 and TRBJ1-1; D might be TRBD1 (5 bases). The CDR3 sequence is 16 residues long. The germline CDR1 and CDR2 sequences are MNHEY and SVGEGT. Trimming left V 6 bases short and J 2 bases short, with 19 bases between. The CDR3 protein is CASSSYETTANTEAFF. CDR3 nucleotides: TGTGCCAGCAGCTCTTACGAAACGACAGCTAACACTGAAGCTTTCTTT.

A few counts support this clonotype. The rearrangement uses TRBV4-2 and TRBJ1-1, with TRBD1 identical over 7 bases. Germline CDR1 is LGHNA and CDR2 is YNFKEQ. There are 16 residues in the CDR3. The V segment lost 4 bases and the J segment 2 bases; nucleotides outside the gene matches: 10. DNA for the CDR3: TGTGCCAGCAGCCCCGGAGGACAGGAGTCTAACACTGAAGCTTTCTTT. It yields the protein CASSPGGQESNTEAFF.

The rearrangement joins TRBV7-9 to TRBJ2-5, with a possible D match to TRBD2 (6 bases). Deletions cut 3 bases from V and 2 bases from J, with 16 bases between. CDR1 and CDR2 from the germline V gene are SEHNR and FQNEAQ (reference sequence). The length of the CDR3 is 16 residues. CDR3 residues: CASSFVGLPRQETQYF. CDR3 DNA sequence: TGTGCCAGCAGCTTTGTTGGACTACCCCGTCAAGAGACCCAGTACTTC.

This clonotype turned up a few times. The gene calls are TRBV11-2 and TRBJ2-4, with D uncertain. CDR1 SGHAT and CDR2 FQNNGV come from the germline V gene. This CDR3 comprises 14 residues. V lost 3 bases to trimming and J lost 2 bases, with 8 bases between them. The CDR3 is CASSFGRTKNIQYF. The CDR3 DNA reads TGTGCCAGCAGCTTCGGCAGAACCAAAAACATTCAGTACTTC.